This T cell receptor beta chain was identified in a study of blood T cell repertoires in COVID-19. Per the original methods: Estimated nucleated cell counts came from reference gene primer amplification. Repertoires were generated with immunoSEQ multiplex PCR, while TCRdb's copy carries only in-frame clones and drops some. For V, J and clone size, that table is used; D and trimming come from the DNA. The sample records 250,000 to 300,000 clones, around 83% being singletons. Trimming took 2 bases from V and 1 from J; bases not matched to a gene: 16. The CDR3 covers 19 residues. Germline-derived CDR1 and CDR2 are KGHSH and LQKENI.

Specimen: peripheral blood. This chain uses TRBV18 with TRBJ2-7; TRBD1 agrees at 8 bases. The sequence came from a man younger than 35 with active or convalescent COVID-19. The CDR3, as DNA: TGTGCCAGCTCACCAACTCAGGTTCCGGGGACAGGCATATCCTACGAGCAGTACTTC. It codes for CASSPTQVPGTGISYEQYF.